One and the same sample provided the 15 T cell receptor beta chains below, sequenced in a study of T-cell reconstitution after alpha-beta-depleted transplantation in children. A TCRbeta library incorporating unique molecular identifiers was prepared. TCRdb redid the calling of the PCR reads with MiXCR, one entry per CDR3 protein. This table has 130,000 or so distinct CDR3 sequences, 8.5% to 10% appearing once. The specimen was PBMCs, mostly from graft donor cells, collected 180 days after TCRalphabeta/CD19-depleted stem cell transplant. The receptors were gathered from a girl under three years old who had a stem cell transplant for combined immunodeficiency, so the T cells may come from the graft donor.

The V gene is TRBV12-3 or TRBV12-4, the J gene TRBJ2-3, with D tentatively TRBD1 or TRBD2 (5 bases each). Trimming left V 5 bases short and J 14 bases short, with 17 bases between. This CDR3 has 12 residues. CDR3 region: CASSTPTRDVYF. For the CDR3, the DNA is TGTGCCAGCAGTACCCCCACCAGGGACGTGTATTTT.

This clonotype was seen many times. The CDR3 here is CASSLAVQGKGAAGELFF. The CDR3 coding sequence is TGTGCCAGCAGCTTGGCCGTACAGGGAAAAGGGGCCGCCGGGGAGCTGTTTTTT. The chain uses TRBV5-5 and TRBJ2-2, with D tentatively TRBD1 (6 bases). The CDR3 is 18 residues long. Per germline, CDR1 SGHKS and CDR2 YYEKEE (reference sequence). V lost 0 bases and J lost 6, with 21 bases in between.

This clonotype has a count of ten or more. This chain links TRBV12-3 or TRBV12-4 with TRBJ2-3; a weak D match, TRBD2 (5 bases). The CDR3 length is 11 residues. The V gene lost 3 bases and the J gene lost 11 bases, with 9 bases spanning the gap. This CDR3 is CASSFGEGQYF. As DNA, the CDR3 is TGTGCCAGCAGTTTCGGGGAAGGGCAGTATTTT.

This clonotype was recorded at least ten times. The rearrangement joins TRBV7-8 to TRBJ2-1; D tentatively reads TRBD1 or TRBD2 (5 bases each). Germline V CDR1 and CDR2: SGHVS, FQNEAQ. V was shortened by 6 bases and J by 0 bases, with 12 bases between the two germline ends. This CDR3 comprises 15 residues. The CDR3 coding sequence is TGTGCCAGCAGACGTTGGGGGAACTCCTACAATGAGCAGTTCTTC. It yields the protein CASRRWGNSYNEQFF.

The genes are TRBV29-1 and TRBJ2-3; weak D call: TRBD1 (6 bases). This CDR3 contains 13 residues. Germline CDR1 is SQVTM and CDR2 is ANQGSEA. V gave up 8 bases and J gave up 2 bases, with 14 bases separating them. The CDR3, as DNA: TGCAGCTCCGGACAGTCGCTCACAGATACGCAGTATTTT. This codes for CSSGQSLTDTQYF.

V and J are TRBV20-1 and TRBJ2-3; possibly TRBD2 for D (5 bases). The V gene's germline CDR1 is DFQATT and CDR2 SNEGSKA (reference sequence). The CDR3 extends over 15 amino acids. V lost 5 bases and J 4 bases, leaving 19 bases between the germline ends. CDR3: CSAQFRLSVADTQYF. The CDR3 nucleotides read TGCAGTGCTCAGTTTCGACTAAGCGTCGCAGATACGCAGTATTTT.

There are a few counts of this clonotype. This chain uses TRBV13 with TRBJ2-2, with a tentative D call TRBD2 (6 bases). The CDR3 length is 14 residues. The germline gives CDR1 PRHDT, CDR2 FYEKMQ (reference sequence). V was cut by 11 bases and J by 4 bases, with 17 bases left in between. CDR3 sequence reads: CAVTRDWPTGELFF. DNA of the CDR3: TGTGCCGTAACCCGGGACTGGCCCACCGGGGAGCTGTTTTTT.

Here the CDR3 reads CAWGRGLDTEAFF. The CDR3 region has the DNA TGTGCCTGGGGCAGGGGGCTTGACACTGAAGCTTTCTTT. V usage is TRBV30 and J usage is TRBJ1-1; TRBD1 matches 8 bases. Germline CDR1 reads GTSNPN; CDR2 reads SVGIG (reference sequence). V shed 5 bases, J shed 3 bases, and the junction held 5 bases outside the gene matches. The CDR3 is 13 residues long.

The chain carries TRBV7-3 and TRBJ2-2; D not resolved. The ends were cut back, 4 bases at V and 7 bases at J, with 10 bases in the middle. The CDR3 has 13 residues. Germline CDR1 is SGHTA and CDR2 is FQGTGA. The CDR3 is CASSYNVNGELFF. CDR3 DNA sequence: TGTGCCAGCAGCTATAACGTAAACGGGGAGCTGTTTTTT. Together with reference TRBV7-3 and TRBJ2-2, the CDR3 gives the full variable domain: GAGVSQTPSNKVTEKGKYVELRCDPISGHTALYWYRQSLGQGPEFLIYFQGTGAADDSGLPNDRFFAVRPEGSVSTLKIQRTERGDSAVYLCASSYNVNGELFFGEGSRLTVL.

V usage is TRBV15 and J usage is TRBJ1-1, with unresolved D. The V gene lost 2 bases and the J gene lost 4 bases, with 20 bases spanning the gap. The CDR3 sequence is 17 residues long. CDR1 LNHNV and CDR2 YYDKDF come from the germline V gene (reference sequence). CDR3 protein: CATSRTRVSRFGTEAFF. In DNA form, the CDR3 reads TGTGCCACCAGCAGAACCCGAGTATCTAGGTTTGGCACTGAAGCTTTCTTT.

The rearrangement uses TRBV7-2 and TRBJ2-7, with 8 bases lining up with TRBD2. The CDR3 is made up of 15 amino acids. Germline lookup yields CDR1 SGHTA and CDR2 FQGNSA. V dropped 7 bases and J dropped 7; count of bases not matched to a gene: 15. DNA of the CDR3: TGTGCCAGCACCCCCTATGGGGGGACTAGGAGTGAGCAGTACTTC. Encoded protein: CASTPYGGTRSEQYF.

The rearrangement uses TRBV5-5 and TRBJ1-2; unclear D gene. CDR1 and CDR2 from the germline V gene are SGHKS and YYEKEE (reference sequence). The V end lost 0 bases, the J end lost 7 bases, and 16 bases lay between the germline ends. This CDR3 contains 15 residues. DNA of the CDR3: TGTGCCAGCAGCTTGGAGGCACTCCGGATAGGTGGCTACACCTTC. Translating it yields CASSLEALRIGGYTF.

This clonotype came up a few times. J is TRBJ2-1 and V is TRBV7-8; D is unresolved. The ends were cut back, 1 base at V and 4 bases at J, with 5 bases in the middle. The CDR3 spans 13 residues. CDR1 and CDR2 from the germline V gene are SGHVS and FQNEAQ. The CDR3, as DNA: TGTGCCAGCAGCTTAGAGCTGTACAATGAGCAGTTCTTC. Protein sequence: CASSLELYNEQFF.

The V gene is TRBV20-1, the J gene TRBJ2-7; 11 bases map to TRBD2. Trimming took 0 bases from V and 6 from J; bases not matched to a gene: 4. The CDR3 loop spans 14 amino acids. CDR1 and CDR2 (germline): DFQATT, SNEGSKA (reference sequence). The CDR3 protein is CSARDPGLAGEQYF. DNA of the CDR3: TGCAGTGCTAGAGATCCTGGACTAGCGGGCGAGCAGTACTTC.

The chain is built from TRBV5-1 and TRBJ2-1; the D gene is possibly TRBD2 (5 bases). Germline CDR1 is SGHRS and CDR2 is YFSETQ. Trimming left V 3 bases short and J 3 bases short, with 16 bases between. The CDR3 totals 16 residues. The CDR3 here is CASSSHRRTLYNEQFF. DNA of the CDR3: TGCGCCAGCAGCTCCCACCGTCGGACTCTCTACAATGAGCAGTTCTTC.